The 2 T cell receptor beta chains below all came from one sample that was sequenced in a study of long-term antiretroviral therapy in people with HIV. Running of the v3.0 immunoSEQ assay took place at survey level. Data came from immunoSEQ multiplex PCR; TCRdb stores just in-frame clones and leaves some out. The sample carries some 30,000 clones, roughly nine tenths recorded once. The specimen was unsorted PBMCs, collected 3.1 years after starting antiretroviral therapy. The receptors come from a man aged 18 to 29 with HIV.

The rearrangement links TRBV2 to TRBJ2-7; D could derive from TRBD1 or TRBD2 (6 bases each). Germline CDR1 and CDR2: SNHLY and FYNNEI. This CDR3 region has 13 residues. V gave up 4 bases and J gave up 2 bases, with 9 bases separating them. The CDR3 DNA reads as TGTGCCAGCAGTGTCGGGGGCACCTACGAGCAGTACTTC. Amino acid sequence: CASSVGGTYEQYF.

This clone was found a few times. The CDR3 region has the DNA TGTGCCAGCGAACGAGAGGGTAATCAGCCCCAGCATTTT. Translated, it gives CASEREGNQPQHF. This chain joins TRBV2 and TRBJ1-5, with unresolved D. V was clipped by 8 bases and J by 4 bases, with 12 bases between them. The CDR3 has 13 amino acids. From germline, CDR1 is SNHLY and CDR2 FYNNEI.